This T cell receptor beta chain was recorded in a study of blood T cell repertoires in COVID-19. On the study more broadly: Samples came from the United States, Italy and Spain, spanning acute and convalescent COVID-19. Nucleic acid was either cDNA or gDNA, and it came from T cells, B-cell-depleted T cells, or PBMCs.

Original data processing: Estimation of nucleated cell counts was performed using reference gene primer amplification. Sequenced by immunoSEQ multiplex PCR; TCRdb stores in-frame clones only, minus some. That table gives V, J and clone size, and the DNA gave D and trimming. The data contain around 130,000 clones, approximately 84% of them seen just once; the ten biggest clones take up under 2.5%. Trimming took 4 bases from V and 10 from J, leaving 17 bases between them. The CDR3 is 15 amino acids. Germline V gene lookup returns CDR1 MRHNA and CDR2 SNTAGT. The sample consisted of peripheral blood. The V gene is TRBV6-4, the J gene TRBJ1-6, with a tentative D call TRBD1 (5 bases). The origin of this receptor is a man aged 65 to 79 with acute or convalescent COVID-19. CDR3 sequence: CASSVEGTIGSPLHF. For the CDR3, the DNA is TGTGCCAGCAGTGTGGAGGGGACGATCGGCTCACCCCTCCACTTT.